This T cell receptor beta chain was observed in a study of regulatory T cells in long-lasting Graves disease. The CDR3 is 14 residues long. V gave up 3 bases and J gave up 5 bases, with 14 bases separating them. Germline assignment: CDR1 MDHEN and CDR2 SYDVKM. TCR beta libraries were built with iRepertoire HTBI primers and Arm-PCR of CDR3 regions. TCRdb analysed the multiplex PCR reads with MiXCR anew, one entry per CDR3 protein. The table shows about 290,000 distinct CDR3 sequences, with around 23% occurring only once. This clonotype was observed many times. As to time point: persistent/refractory GD, antithyroid drugs over 5 years with positive TRAb. Preparation of the TCR library used RNA extracted from PBMCs. As collected, the peripheral blood samples measured 7 to 9.5 milliliters each and went into EDTA tubes.

The receptor comes from a female donor with Graves disease. The material sequenced was peripheral blood mononuclear cells (PBMCs), taken when the disease was refractory, from a patient treated with antithyroid drugs. The V and J genes are TRBV28 and TRBJ2-7; weak D call: TRBD1 (6 bases). Written as DNA, the CDR3 is TGTGCCAGCAGTTTGTCACAGGGCAGGCACGAGCAGTACTTC. It is translated as CASSLSQGRHEQYF.